The T cell receptor (beta chain) described here comes from a study of OX40 agonist ivuxolimab in advanced cancers. CDR3 length: 14 amino acids. Between the trimmed V and J ends, which lost 4 bases and 4 bases, there was a span of 13 bases. Germline CDR1 is SGDLS and CDR2 is YYNGEE. TCRdb's table, derived via immunoSEQ multiplex PCR, lists solely in-frame clones and lacks some. In the table there are about 38,000 clones, approximately 79% of which are singletons. Specimen: CD4+ or CD8+ T cells sorted from blood, collected in a trial of the OX40 agonist ivuxolimab. The sequence was collected from an adult with an advanced solid tumor such as melanoma, head and neck, liver or kidney cancer. J is TRBJ2-3 and V is TRBV9, with no clear D. The CDR3 loop is CASSPKVTPDTQYF. The CDR3 DNA reads as TGTGCCAGCAGCCCCAAGGTTACTCCAGATACGCAGTATTTT.